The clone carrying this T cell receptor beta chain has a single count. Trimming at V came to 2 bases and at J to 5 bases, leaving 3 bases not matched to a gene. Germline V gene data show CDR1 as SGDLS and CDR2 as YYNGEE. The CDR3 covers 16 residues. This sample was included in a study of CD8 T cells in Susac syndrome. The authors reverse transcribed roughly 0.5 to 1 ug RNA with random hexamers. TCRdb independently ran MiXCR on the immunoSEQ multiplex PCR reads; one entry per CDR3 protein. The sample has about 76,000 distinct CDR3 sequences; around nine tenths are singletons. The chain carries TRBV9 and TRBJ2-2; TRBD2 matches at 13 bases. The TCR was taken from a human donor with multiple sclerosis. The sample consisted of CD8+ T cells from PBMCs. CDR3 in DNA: TGTGCCAGCAGCGTGGGACTAGCGGGATCAACCGGGGAGCTGTTTTTT. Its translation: CASSVGLAGSTGELFF.